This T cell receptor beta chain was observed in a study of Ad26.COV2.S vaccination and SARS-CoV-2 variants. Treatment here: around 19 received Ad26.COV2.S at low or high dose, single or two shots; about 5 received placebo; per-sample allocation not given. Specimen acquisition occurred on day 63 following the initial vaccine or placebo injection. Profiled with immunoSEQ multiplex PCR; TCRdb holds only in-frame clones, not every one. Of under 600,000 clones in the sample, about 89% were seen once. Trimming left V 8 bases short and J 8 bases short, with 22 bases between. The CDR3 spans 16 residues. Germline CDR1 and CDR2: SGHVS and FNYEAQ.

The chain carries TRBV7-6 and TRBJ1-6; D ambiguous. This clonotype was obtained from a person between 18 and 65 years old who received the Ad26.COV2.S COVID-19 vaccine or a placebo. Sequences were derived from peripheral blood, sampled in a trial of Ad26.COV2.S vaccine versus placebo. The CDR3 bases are TGTGCCAGCTCCGCACGTGTCCGGGGTGGGGATTCACCCCTCCACTTT. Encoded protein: CASSARVRGGDSPLHF.